Below, one TCR beta chain is given with its context. Its frequency places this clonotype as medium-sized (0.01 to 0.1%); no count is recorded. The antigen it recognizes is unknown. For each sample, TRB amplification used about 240 ng of peripheral blood genomic DNA, equal to 35,000 to 45,000 genome equivalents. The data derive from a study of T cell clusters in autoimmune cytopenias (dated by TCRdb to about 2019). For the study in its entirety: A mean age of around 50 years and a median age of roughly 60 years were recorded for the healthy donor controls, of whom about 50% of the roughly 45 were female. The goal of the study was to determine whether autoimmune cytopenia patients have a disease-specific immune repertoire signature that could serve as a blood-based biomarker. Per sample, TRB sequencing gave a median depth of approximately 54,000 reads and a median of 2,350 distinct TRB clonotypes. For primary cytopenia the controls were about two dozen age-matched healthy donors, whereas for secondary cytopenia the controls were 13 to 15 age-matched CLL patients. The comparison group for autoimmune hepatitis repertoires was some 22 healthy donors matched for age and sex. In autoimmune cytopenia patients, peripheral blood TRB and IGH repertoires were sequenced during active disease and over treatment follow-up, together with healthy, CLL and autoimmune hepatitis controls.

The investigation overall reported the following: About 3.3-fold more exclusive TRB clusters were observed in healthy donors than in active autoimmune hepatitis patients, consistent with an autoimmunity-wide signature. In the comparison of secondary cytopenia with CLL, no cluster-lack signature showed up, apparently because the dominant lymphoma-associated repertoire masked the signature. The TRB repertoire shifts, including less even repertoires in secondary cytopenia and CLL, mostly reflected lymphoma bias and not autoimmunity. The T cell clusters were only ever defined in silico, so experimental validation of their functional role was still needed. The GLIPH analysis suggested a lack of physiological T cell clusters in primary autoimmune cytopenia patients, since around 56 clusters were exclusive to healthy donors whereas 17 were exclusive to patients.

TRB rearrangements were amplified by multiplex PCR using a touch-down protocol with TRB-A and TRB-B primer pools mixed in one tube. Two consecutive PCR reactions with Phusion HS II polymerase added Illumina adapters and sample indices to the amplicons. After gel purification with the NucleoSpin Gel and PCR Clean-up kit, the amplicons were quantified by Qubit and checked for quality on an Agilent 2100 Bioanalyzer. Sequencing of the libraries was performed on an Illumina MiSeq with 600-cycle, single-indexed, paired-end runs. For the original study's pipeline: MiXCR version 2.1.12 with the default MiXCR reference library was used to align and assemble TRB reads. A clone was defined by each unique CDR3 nucleotide sequence, and analysis was restricted to productive sequences with at least two reads. To assess repertoire diversity, an R script computed alpha-parameterized diversity profiles (alpha 0 to 5), which included the Shannon (alpha 1) and Simpson (alpha 2) indices. Combinatorial TRB VJ usage was computed with the tcR package and compared between cohorts by principal component analysis with ade4. TCRbeta CDR3s were clustered with GLIPH on cohort pairs matched by age and read depth, and cluster frequencies were compared by Wilcoxon test. The reads, reprocessed by TCRdb, yield one row per CDR3 protein sequence and no DNA. What appears here as the V and J calls and clone size reflects TCRdb's work, not the paper's. The sample has about 7,000 distinct CDR3 sequences on record. About 22% of the sample goes to the ten largest clones.

The same sample was also studied in work on T cell repertoires in aging, cancer and after chemotherapy. The second publication reports: Six donor age groups were covered, ranging from 30 or younger up to 70 or older, and each group contained at least three individuals. TCR repertoires from healthy donor controls were recorded over periods of several months to years and showed clear clonal overlap between repeated samplings. Roughly 10 million TCR reads were contained in the full dataset. Compared with age-matched healthy donors, untreated patients with hematological or solid cancers had significantly lower TCR diversity and higher clonality in blood. In healthy donors, the decline in TCR diversity with age was mainly explained by loss of richness, whereas in cancer patients loss of evenness was also found to contribute. In both cancer cohorts, the median generation probability rose over the chemotherapy interval, which suggests that the repertoire was reconstituted through rebound thymic output. The authors noted that the repertoire data do not allow conclusions about immunological memory after chemotherapy. The study profiled peripheral blood TCR beta repertoires from healthy donors and cancer patients to examine immunoaging and T cell reconstitution after chemotherapy. Alongside 95 healthy donors serving as a reference group, the cohort included some 220 cancer patients, of whom some 91 had hematological cancers and approximately 120 had solid cancers. MiXCR versions 2.12 and 3.0.5 were used to process TRB sequences. Repertoire metrics included Shannon diversity, evenness, clonality (one minus evenness), and alpha-parameterized diversity profiles from alpha 0 to 5. The IGoR algorithm was used to calculate generation probabilities of clones in the paired pre- and post-chemotherapy samples.

The sample consisted of peripheral blood. The sequence was obtained from a human donor in good health.

The CDR3 region reads CASSDGTRHTDTQYF. The rearrangement joined TRBV6-1 to TRBJ2-3; TCRdb lists TRBD2, though no DNA is available to test this call. The CDR3, cysteine through phenylalanine, is 15 amino acids long. The protein alone is recorded here. According to the germline V gene, CDR1 reads MNHNS and CDR2 reads SASEGT.